One and the same sample provided the 32 T cell receptor beta chains below, sequenced in a study of identical twins. TCRdb processed the 5' RACE reads anew with MiXCR; each CDR3 protein has one entry. The table lists roughly 260,000 distinct CDR3 sequences, more than 13% of them singletons, with approximately 9.3% in the top ten. Sequenced input: memory (CD45RO+) T cells sorted from blood. These receptors came from a woman aged 18 to 35 in good health.

A few counts support this clonotype. The chain is built from TRBV6-1 and TRBJ2-7, with 7 bases aligning to TRBD2. From germline, CDR1 is MNHNS and CDR2 SASEGT. With 6 bases clipped from V and 5 bases from J, the junction kept 10 bases outside the gene matches. The length of the CDR3 is 14 residues. CDR3 loop: CASSPGGYGHEQYF. CDR3 DNA sequence: TGTGCCAGCAGCCCCGGGGGGTACGGACACGAGCAGTACTTC.

J is TRBJ1-1 and V is TRBV6-2 or TRBV6-3; D gene ambiguous. Between the trimmed V and J ends, which lost 6 bases and 10 bases, there was a span of 21 bases. The CDR3 extends over 14 amino acids. Germline CDR1 reads MNHEY; CDR2 reads SVGEGT. In nucleotides, the CDR3 is TGTGCCAGCAGCCTCAATGTCTGGACGGCGGGAGCTTTCTTT. It translates to CASSLNVWTAGAFF.

This sequence joins TRBV9 and TRBJ2-7, with TRBD2 identical over 9 bases. Germline values: CDR1 SGDLS, CDR2 YYNGEE. The CDR3 runs to 15 residues. The V segment lost 1 base and the J segment 7 bases; nucleotides outside the gene matches: 9. The CDR3 sequence is CASSVLALAGNEQYF. Here the CDR3 DNA reads TGTGCCAGCAGCGTACTCGCTCTAGCGGGAAATGAGCAGTACTTC.

This rearrangement joins TRBV10-1 to TRBJ2-1; D unclear. This CDR3 spans 12 amino acids. V was clipped by 10 bases and J by 13 bases, with 20 bases between them. Looked up from germline, CDR1 is WNHNN and CDR2 is SYGVQD (reference sequence). The CDR3 loop reads CATSPGTPRQFF. As DNA, the CDR3 is TGCGCCACCAGCCCGGGTACTCCTCGTCAGTTCTTC.

This clonotype has more than one count but fewer than ten. The chain uses TRBV6-1 and TRBJ1-1, with 8 positions matching TRBD1. V shed 5 bases, J shed 8 bases, and the junction held 7 bases outside the gene matches. The CDR3 loop spans 13 amino acids. Germline values: CDR1 MNHNS, CDR2 SASEGT. The DNA for the CDR3 is TGTGCCAGCAGTCCGACAGGGGTCAGGGAAGCTTTCTTT. Translation: CASSPTGVREAFF.

A few counts support this clonotype. V is TRBV7-9 and J is TRBJ1-2, with TRBD1 as a possible D gene (5 bases). Germline V lookup: CDR1 SEHNR, CDR2 FQNEAQ (reference sequence). The CDR3 spans 12 residues. V lost 1 base, J lost 8 bases, and 8 bases lay in between. The CDR3: CASSLERGGYTF. The CDR3 DNA is TGTGCCAGCAGCTTAGAAAGGGGCGGCTACACCTTC.

The genes are TRBV6-1 and TRBJ2-3, with 8 bases matching TRBD2. Per the germline V gene, CDR1 is MNHNS and CDR2 is SASEGT. The CDR3 runs 13 residues. V gave up 7 bases and J gave up 6 bases; unmatched junction bases: 6. This CDR3 reads CASKMSGGDTQYF. In nucleotides, the CDR3 is TGTGCCAGCAAGATGTCGGGAGGGGATACGCAGTATTTT.

The chain carries TRBV25-1 and TRBJ2-2; D possibly corresponds to TRBD2 (5 bases). The germline gives CDR1 MGHDK, CDR2 SYGVNS. Trimming left V 4 bases short and J 2 bases short, with 8 bases between. The CDR3 is made up of 14 amino acids. CDR3 amino acids: CASSVSGNTGELFF. CDR3 in DNA: TGTGCCAGCAGTGTGTCGGGAAACACCGGGGAGCTGTTTTTT.

A few counts support this clonotype. The V gene is TRBV3-1, the J gene TRBJ2-7; TRBD2 matches 9 bases. V shed 3 bases, J shed 6 bases, and the junction held 9 bases outside the gene matches. Germline-derived CDR1 and CDR2 are LGHDT and YNNKEL (reference sequence). This CDR3 has 15 amino acids. Here the CDR3 reads CASSHPSSGNGEQYF. As DNA, the CDR3 is TGTGCCAGCAGCCACCCGTCTAGCGGGAATGGCGAGCAGTACTTC.

This clonotype has a count of ten or more. The chain combines TRBV7-8 with TRBJ1-5, with no clear D. The CDR3 is 15 residues long. The germline V gene has CDR1 SGHVS and CDR2 FQNEAQ. Deletions cut 5 bases from V and 1 base from J, with 12 bases between. The CDR3 bases are TGTGCCAGCAGCGGAGGGTTCGTCAGCAATCAGCCCCAGCATTTT. It codes for CASSGGFVSNQPQHF.

The chain is built from TRBV11-3 and TRBJ1-4; TRBD1 is a possible D gene (6 bases). Trimming stripped 6 bases from V and 5 bases from J, with 16 bases between. This CDR3 is built from 15 residues. Germline V gene data show CDR1 as SGHNT and CDR2 as YENEEA. The chain's CDR3 is CASRQSGTRNEKLFF. CDR3 coding DNA: TGTGCCAGCAGACAATCCGGGACAAGAAATGAAAAACTGTTTTTT.

The rearrangement links TRBV4-2 to TRBJ2-5, with D possibly matching TRBD2 (5 bases). Trimming left V 1 base short and J 0 bases short, with 12 bases between. CDR1 and CDR2 (germline): LGHNA, YNFKEQ. The CDR3 spans 16 residues. The CDR3 nucleotides are TGTGCCAGCAGCCAAGCCGGACTGGCCGACCAAGAGACCCAGTACTTC. It encodes CASSQAGLADQETQYF.

This chain uses TRBV20-1 with TRBJ2-5; D possibly corresponds to TRBD2 (6 bases). CDR3 size: 13 residues. Germline CDR1 DFQATT, CDR2 SNEGSKA (reference sequence). The V gene lost 6 bases and the J gene lost 5 bases, with 16 bases spanning the gap. Written as DNA, the CDR3 is TGCAGTGCGCAACCCGGGGGTCGGGAGACCCAGTACTTC. As protein: CSAQPGGRETQYF.

This clonotype was observed many times. J is TRBJ2-5 and V is TRBV7-9; D remains unclear. The CDR3 consists of 11 residues. In germline, CDR1 is SEHNR, CDR2 FQNEAQ (reference sequence). Deletions cut 2 bases from V and 4 bases from J, with 2 bases between. CDR3 amino acids: CASSLSETQYF. The CDR3 region has the DNA TGTGCCAGCAGCTTATCAGAGACCCAGTACTTC.

This clonotype showed up just a few times. The chain is built from TRBV11-2 and TRBJ2-3; D ambiguous. CDR1 is SGHAT and CDR2 is FQNNGV in the germline V gene. The CDR3 loop spans 11 amino acids. The V and J ends lost 10 bases and 9 bases respectively, with 14 bases between them. The CDR3 region has the DNA TGTGCCACAACCACAGCCGGGACGCAGTATTTT. Encoded protein: CATTTAGTQYF.

This clonotype was counted once. This may come from a read error, since a much larger clone is one base off. A read error is likely, as this CDR3 ends without the conserved phenylalanine or tryptophan. V usage is TRBV20-1 and J usage is TRBJ2-7; a possible D gene is TRBD2 (5 bases). V lost 1 base to trimming and J lost 0 bases, with 16 bases between them. Per the germline V gene, CDR1 is DFQATT and CDR2 is SNEGSKA (reference sequence). The CDR3 has 16 residues. This CDR3 is CSARALAGMSSYEQYL. CDR3 DNA: TGCAGTGCTAGAGCCCTAGCCGGAATGAGCTCCTACGAGCAGTACTTG.

This clonotype was seen at least ten times. The gene calls are TRBV4-3 and TRBJ2-1, with 7 bases aligning to TRBD1. The CDR3 runs 12 residues. Trimming cost V 5 bases and J 9 bases; bases outside gene matches: 4. CDR1 is LGHNA, CDR2 YSLEER, per germline. The CDR3 sequence is CASSKYRGEQFF. CDR3 DNA: TGCGCCAGCAGCAAATACAGGGGTGAGCAGTTCTTC.

This clonotype was observed a handful of times. The chain combines TRBV4-1 with TRBJ1-2; no reliable D call. Germline V lookup: CDR1 MGHRA, CDR2 YSYEKL. The CDR3 is 15 amino acids. V was pared by 4 bases and J by 6 bases, with 18 bases between. CDR3 bases: TGCGCCAGCAGCCTAGAGGTTTACGGGCGAAATGGCTACACCTTC. Translation: CASSLEVYGRNGYTF.

This clonotype has just a few counts. V gene TRBV27 combines with J gene TRBJ2-1; no reliable D call. Germline CDR1 MNHEY, CDR2 SMNVEV (reference sequence). V was clipped by 5 bases and J by 4 bases, with 9 bases between them. CDR3 length equals 13 residues. As DNA, the CDR3 is TGTGCCAGCAGTCGCCGGCAGTACAATGAGCAGTTCTTC. Translated: CASSRRQYNEQFF.

This clonotype was recorded at least ten times. CDR3 bases: TGTGCCAGCAGGACCTCCGGGCCGAACACTGAAGCTTTCTTT. Amino acid sequence: CASRTSGPNTEAFF. The V gene is TRBV7-9, the J gene TRBJ1-1, with no clear D. Germline V lookup: CDR1 SEHNR, CDR2 FQNEAQ (reference sequence). The V and J ends lost 6 bases and 1 base respectively, with 12 bases between them. The CDR3 has 14 amino acids. The complete variable domain, with remaining parts taken from reference TRBV7-9 and TRBJ1-1, reads DTGVSQNPRHKITKRGQNVTFRCDPISEHNRLYWYRQTLGQGPEFLTYFQNEAQLEKSRLLSDRFSAERPKGSFSTLEIQRTEQGDSAMYLCASRTSGPNTEAFFGQGTRLTVV.

This clonotype was observed a few times. This rearrangement joins TRBV12-3 or TRBV12-4 to TRBJ1-1; D is unclear. CDR3 size: 14 residues. The V and J ends lost 2 bases and 6 bases respectively, with 13 bases between them. CDR3 region: CASSLWGSKAEAFF. CDR3 DNA: TGTGCCAGCAGTTTATGGGGTAGTAAGGCTGAAGCTTTCTTT.

This chain joins TRBV12-3 or TRBV12-4 and TRBJ2-1; 7 nucleotides line up with TRBD2. With V trimmed by 3 bases and J by 10 bases, 6 bases remained unmatched. This CDR3 is built from 13 residues. As DNA, the CDR3 is TGTGCCAGCAGTTTCGCGGGAGTGCAAGAGCAGTTCTTC. Protein product: CASSFAGVQEQFF.

This clonotype was detected only a few times. The J gene is TRBJ2-1, the V gene TRBV3-1; tentative D call: TRBD2 (5 bases). V was pared by 1 base and J by 10 bases, with 8 bases between. This CDR3 spans 12 amino acids. From germline, CDR1 is LGHDT and CDR2 YNNKEL (reference sequence). The CDR3 region has the DNA TGTGCCAGCAGCCAAGCTATAGCGGAGCAGTTCTTC. Translation: CASSQAIAEQFF.

This clonotype was detected only a few times. The rearrangement uses TRBV5-1 and TRBJ1-1; D is unclear. Looked up from germline, CDR1 is SGHRS and CDR2 is YFSETQ. Trimming removed 2 bases from V and 1 base from J, with 12 bases in between. The CDR3 contains 15 residues. CDR3 in amino acids: CASSLKTVGNTEAFF. The CDR3 nucleotides read TGCGCCAGCAGCTTAAAGACTGTAGGGAACACTGAAGCTTTCTTT.

This clonotype has ten or more counts. This rearrangement joins TRBV9 to TRBJ2-1, with 13 bases lining up with TRBD2. The germline CDR1 and CDR2 sequences are SGDLS and YYNGEE. The CDR3 spans 17 residues. The V gene end was trimmed by 3 bases and the J gene end by 8 bases; junction bases not matched to a gene: 11. CDR3 nucleotides: TGTGCCAGCAGCGGACAAGGACTAGCGGGAGTAGTGGATGAGCAGTTCTTC. Translation gives CASSGQGLAGVVDEQFF.

The rearrangement uses TRBV6-5 and TRBJ2-1, with D perhaps matching TRBD2 (6 bases). CDR3 length equals 14 residues. V lost 2 bases to trimming and J lost 7 bases, with 12 bases between them. CDR1 is MNHEY, CDR2 SVGAGI, per germline. The CDR3 DNA reads TGTGCCAGCAGTTACGGGGACTCTGGAAATGAGCAGTTCTTC. Translation gives CASSYGDSGNEQFF.

The chain carries TRBV28 and TRBJ1-1; the D gene is possibly TRBD1 (5 bases). V lost 8 bases and J 0 bases, leaving 10 bases between the germline ends. The CDR3 sequence is 13 residues long. Germline loops: CDR1 MDHEN, CDR2 SYDVKM. Written as DNA, the CDR3 is TGTGCCAGCCAAGGACATTTGAACACTGAAGCTTTCTTT. Residues: CASQGHLNTEAFF. The full variable domain, rest sourced from reference TRBV28 and TRBJ1-1, is DVKVTQSSRYLVKRTGEKVFLECVQDMDHENMFWYRQDPGLGLRLIYFSYDVKMKEKGDIPEGYSVSREKKERFSLILESASTNQTSMYLCASQGHLNTEAFFGQGTRLTVV.

The chain joins TRBV6-6 to TRBJ1-2; TRBD1 might be the D (5 bases). V gave up 5 bases and J gave up 3 bases, with 10 bases separating them. The germline CDR1 and CDR2 sequences are MNHNY and SVGAGI (reference sequence). CDR3 length: 13 residues. CDR3 loop: CASSPTEDYGYTF. In DNA, the CDR3 is TGTGCCAGCAGTCCGACAGAGGACTATGGCTACACCTTC.

V and J are TRBV29-1 and TRBJ2-6; D unclear. The CDR3 sequence is 13 residues long. Germline CDR1 is SQVTM and CDR2 is ANQGSEA. With 5 bases removed from V and 0 bases from J, the gap between germline ends came to 5 bases. CDR3 in DNA: TGCAGCGTTTCTCTCTCTGGGGCCAACGTCCTGACTTTC. Residues: CSVSLSGANVLTF.

This clonotype was found a few times. The J gene is TRBJ2-2, the V gene TRBV12-3 or TRBV12-4; D perhaps matches TRBD1 (6 bases). CDR3 length: 13 amino acids. The V end was cut by 8 bases, the J end by 5 bases, with 12 bases between. The CDR3 DNA reads TGTGCCAGCGGGGGCCAGATAACCGGGGAGCTGTTTTTT. Protein sequence: CASGGQITGELFF.

The V and J genes are TRBV12-3 or TRBV12-4 and TRBJ2-1; TRBD2 matches 7 bases. This CDR3 spans 16 amino acids. Trimming took 6 bases from V and 4 from J; bases not matched to a gene: 12. CDR3 nucleotide sequence: TGTGCCAGCAGCCTAAAAGTAGCGGGTCTGTACAATGAGCAGTTCTTC. This codes for CASSLKVAGLYNEQFF.

This clonotype was recorded a few times. V usage is TRBV5-1 and J usage is TRBJ2-7; D possibly uses TRBD1 or TRBD2 (5 bases each). V was pared by 4 bases and J by 0 bases, with 17 bases between. The V gene's germline CDR1 is SGHRS and CDR2 YFSETQ. The CDR3 consists of 16 residues. The CDR3 bases are TGCGCCAGCAGCATAGCGAGGACAAGCGACTCCTACGAGCAGTACTTC. This translates into CASSIARTSDSYEQYF. Together with reference TRBV5-1 and TRBJ2-7, the CDR3 gives the full variable domain: KAGVTQTPRYLIKTRGQQVTLSCSPISGHRSVSWYQQTPGQGLQFLFEYFSETQRNKGNFPGRFSGRQFSNSRSEMNVSTLELGDSALYLCASSIARTSDSYEQYFGPGTRLTVT.